This TCR beta chain was identified in a study of response to subunit inactivated influenza vaccine. Study results and limitations: There was a suggestion from the authors that each seasonal influenza vaccination recruits few new T cells.

This clonotype was recorded a few times. Its antigen is as yet unknown. Via MiXCR, TCRdb re-called the RT-PCR reads, giving one row per CDR3 protein. Altogether 550,000 to 800,000 distinct CDR3 sequences are present, around 16% being singletons, with the ten largest covering approximately 10%. V was clipped by 6 bases and J by 4 bases, with 14 bases between them. The CDR3 contains 14 residues. CDR1 is SNHLY, CDR2 FYNNEI, per germline. This chain uses TRBV2 with TRBJ2-3, with a weak D call TRBD2 (6 bases). The sample here was PBMCs from blood, taken approximately 13 days after vaccination. The clonotype was recovered from a man in his forties or fifties who received an inactivated influenza vaccine. Written as DNA, the CDR3 is TGTGCCAGCAGAGGTCAGGGAGGCTCAGATACGCAGTATTTT. Its translation is CASRGQGGSDTQYF.